Listed here are 7 T cell receptor beta chains from one sample, sequenced in a study of vaccination effects on CD4 cells after COVID-19. Within the ViraFEST assay, antigen-specific CD4+ T cells underwent expansion with viral peptide pools prior to sequencing. CD4+ T cell isolation took place after approximately 11 days of culture. Participants were given two doses of BNT162b2 or mRNA-1273 vaccine. Clones were sequenced by immunoSEQ multiplex PCR, and TCRdb holds only the in-frame ones, with some missing. The sample records 50,000 to 65,000 clones, about 80% being singletons. The antigens of these receptors remain unknown. Sequencing used CD4+ T cells from PBMCs cultured with HCoV-229E spike peptides, obtained after COVID-19 vaccination. The receptors originated from a human donor who received a COVID-19 vaccine.

This chain joins TRBV6-6 and TRBJ1-6; perhaps TRBD1 as D (5 bases). CDR1 MNHNY and CDR2 SVGAGI come from the germline V gene (reference sequence). CDR3 length: 15 residues. Trimming removed 7 bases from V and 8 bases from J, with 18 bases in between. The DNA for the CDR3 is TGTGCCAGCACTCCGGGGGGGAAGGGTGATTCACCCCTCCACTTT. Translating it yields CASTPGGKGDSPLHF.

This chain uses TRBV5-1 with TRBJ1-3; the D gene is possibly TRBD1 (5 bases). The CDR3 consists of 15 residues. Trimming cost V 2 bases and J 4 bases, with 13 bases left between them. Germline CDR1 reads SGHRS; CDR2 reads YFSETQ. CDR3 sequence: CASSFSGGSGNTIYF. DNA of the CDR3: TGCGCCAGCAGCTTCTCTGGGGGGTCCGGAAACACCATATATTTT. Variable domain in full (rest from reference TRBV5-1 and TRBJ1-3): KAGVTQTPRYLIKTRGQQVTLSCSPISGHRSVSWYQQTPGQGLQFLFEYFSETQRNKGNFPGRFSGRQFSNSRSEMNVSTLELGDSALYLCASSFSGGSGNTIYFGEGSWLTVV.

This chain joins TRBV28 and TRBJ1-3; 7 bases match TRBD1. The V gene end was trimmed by 5 bases and the J gene end by 4 bases; junction bases not matched to a gene: 8. The CDR3 is made up of 15 amino acids. Germline values: CDR1 MDHEN, CDR2 SYDVKM. The DNA for the CDR3 is TGTGCCAGCAGTCCTACAGGGGCCGGGGGAAACACCATATATTTT. This translates into CASSPTGAGGNTIYF.

The J gene is TRBJ2-3, the V gene TRBV29-1; TRBD1 matches at 7 bases. The germline CDR1 and CDR2 sequences are SQVTM and ANQGSEA. This CDR3 has 14 residues. The V gene end was trimmed by 3 bases and the J gene end by 0 bases; junction bases not matched to a gene: 3. The CDR3 nucleotides are TGCAGCGTTGACGAGGGGGCGAGCACAGATACGCAGTATTTT. Translating gives CSVDEGASTDTQYF.

The chain uses TRBV12-3 or TRBV12-4 and TRBJ1-1; tentatively, D is TRBD1 (5 bases). CDR3 length: 13 residues. V was trimmed by 7 bases and J by 5 bases, leaving 14 bases between them. The CDR3 sequence is CASNPTDLTEAFF. In DNA, the CDR3 is TGTGCCAGCAACCCGACAGACCTGACTGAAGCTTTCTTT.

J is TRBJ2-2 and V is TRBV24-1, with D possibly being TRBD2 (5 bases). CDR1 KGHDR and CDR2 SFDVKD come from the germline V gene. Trimming removed 6 bases at V and 2 bases at J, with 9 bases between. This CDR3 spans 14 amino acids. CDR3 DNA: TGTGCCACCAGTTCTAGCCGAAACACCGGGGAGCTGTTTTTT. This sequence encodes CATSSSRNTGELFF.

The rearrangement joins TRBV25-1 to TRBJ1-2; D not resolved. This CDR3 contains 13 residues. V lost 5 bases and J lost 6, with 13 bases in between. CDR1 and CDR2 from the germline V gene are MGHDK and SYGVNS. In DNA, the CDR3 is TGTGCCAGCAGTCACCGGTTTAAGGATGGCTACACCTTC. It specifies CASSHRFKDGYTF.